The source of this TCR beta chain is a study of T cell repertoires in cytomegalovirus infection. Across the study: Indicated by public TCR beta signatures were CMV infection and matching HLA type.

General study findings and limits: Summed frequency of shared TCR beta families picked out CMV carriers who also had the relevant HLA. CMV-specific HLA-C-restricted TCR beta clonotypes dominated the ex vivo response.

Germline V CDR1 and CDR2: SGHRS, YFSETQ. The germline V and J ends were trimmed by 1 base and 9 bases, with 12 bases remaining between them. The CDR3 totals 13 residues. In regard to this clonotype: Its antigen is undetermined.

MiXCR, run by TCRdb on the reads, gives a single entry per CDR3 protein. The profile shows roughly 500,000 distinct CDR3 sequences, 42% of them singletons. The TCR originated in a human donor in good health (CMV status not recorded). Some clones in this sample may be carry-over from other donors' samples. The gene calls are TRBV5-1 and TRBJ2-3; a possible D gene is TRBD1 (5 bases). Sequencing was performed on cultured PBMCs, taken from culture after CMV antigen stimulation. CDR3 DNA: TGCGCCAGCAGCTTGCCCCCACAGGAAACGCAGTATTTT. The encoded protein is CASSLPPQETQYF.